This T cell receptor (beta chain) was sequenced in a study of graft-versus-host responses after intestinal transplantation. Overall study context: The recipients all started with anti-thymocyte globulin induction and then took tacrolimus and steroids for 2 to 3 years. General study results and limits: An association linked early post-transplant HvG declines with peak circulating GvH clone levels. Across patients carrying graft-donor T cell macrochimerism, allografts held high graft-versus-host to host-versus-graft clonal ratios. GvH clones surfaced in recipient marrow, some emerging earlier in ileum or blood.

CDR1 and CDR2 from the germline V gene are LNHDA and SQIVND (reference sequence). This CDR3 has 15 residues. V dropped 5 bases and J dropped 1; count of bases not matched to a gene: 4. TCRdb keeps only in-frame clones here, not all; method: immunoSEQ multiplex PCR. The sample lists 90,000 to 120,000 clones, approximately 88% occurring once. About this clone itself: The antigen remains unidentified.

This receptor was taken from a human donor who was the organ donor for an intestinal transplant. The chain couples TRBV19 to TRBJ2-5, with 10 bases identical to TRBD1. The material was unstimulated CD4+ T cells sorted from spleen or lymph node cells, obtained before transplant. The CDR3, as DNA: TGTGCCAGTAGTTTGGGACAGGGGCCCCAAGAGACCCAGTACTTC. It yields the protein CASSLGQGPQETQYF.